This is a list of T cell receptor beta chains from one sample in a study of radiation and T cells in renal cell carcinoma. The method was immunoSEQ multiplex PCR; TCRdb's version includes in-frame clones alone and lacks a portion of them. The table lists more than 75,000 clones, about 86% of them singletons. The sequenced sample was blood, obtained from a patient whose treatment included radiotherapy and nephrectomy. The source of these receptors is a woman in her fifties or sixties with renal cell carcinoma. Both conserved end residues are part of each CDR3. Each record gives: clone size, D gene, J gene, V gene, CDR3 DNA, CDR3 protein. A D gene is named only where the DNA matches it firmly. The size of a clone is reported for some rows only, either as once, few or many, or as a class for expanded clones.

- TRBD1 TRBJ1-1 TRBV5-4 TGTGCCAGCAGCTGGGGTGGGACAGGGAACACTGAAGCTTTCTTT CASSWGGTGNTEAFF
- - TRBJ2-3 TRBV11-1 TGTGCCAGCAGCTTAGCGGGTGGCGGGAGCACAGATACGCAGTATTTT CASSLAGGGSTDTQYF
- - TRBJ1-3 TRBV6-5 TGTGCCAGCAGTTACTCGGACTCTTCTGGAAACACCATATATTTT CASSYSDSSGNTIYF
- - TRBJ2-1 TRBV5-1 TGCGCCAGCAGCTTGGGATCTAGCAAGGGCAATGAGCAGTTCTTC CASSLGSSKGNEQFF
- TRBD1 TRBJ1-3 TRBV7-2 TGTGCCAGCAGCTTAATGGCAGGGGGCAACACCATATATTTT CASSLMAGGNTIYF
- TRBD1 TRBJ1-2 TRBV6-6 TGTGCCAGCAGTTCACCGGGACAGGGAAACTATGGCTACACCTTC CASSSPGQGNYGYTF
- - TRBJ2-1 TRBV14 TGTGCCAGCAGCCAAGGTAGATTTTCCTACAATGAGCAGTTCTTC CASSQGRFSYNEQFF
- - TRBJ2-1 TRBV9 TGTGCCAGCAGCGCGGAGGGACTCAATGAGCAGTTCTTC CASSAEGLNEQFF
- - TRBJ1-2 TRBV4-3 TGCGCCAGCAGCCAAGATCGTACCGGGTCAATCGGATACACCTTC CASSQDRTGSIGYTF
- TRBD2 TRBJ2-1 TRBV9 TGTGCCAGCAGCGTAGCCGGGACTAGCGTCGTAGAGCAGTTCTTC CASSVAGTSVVEQFF
- - TRBJ2-1 TRBV7-6 TGTGCCAGCAGCCAGTGGGGGCTTTTCAATGAGCAGTTCTTC CASSQWGLFNEQFF
- - TRBJ1-2 TRBV6-5 TGTGCCAGCAGTTACTTCCAGGGTGGTGGCTACACCTTC CASSYFQGGGYTF
- - TRBJ1-3 TRBV10-2 TGCGCCAGCAGTGAGTCAACAAACACCATATATTTT CASSESTNTIYF
- - TRBJ1-2 TRBV5-4 TGTGCCAGCAGGCCCGGGGTCGTGTCTGGCTACACCTTC CASRPGVVSGYTF
few - TRBJ1-1 TRBV27 TGTGCCAGCAGTTTATCCCCGAGGGGAGACACTGAAGCTTTCTTT CASSLSPRGDTEAFF
- - TRBJ2-6 TRBV19 TGTGCCAGTAGTACCCTTGGCGGCCCCCTCTCTGGGGCCAACGTCCTGACTTTC CASSTLGGPLSGANVLTF
- TRBD1 TRBJ1-4 TRBV4-3 TGCGCCAGCAGCCAATCCCCAAGACAGGGGCGGACTAATGAAAAACTGTTTTTT CASSQSPRQGRTNEKLFF
once - TRBJ2-5 TRBV18 TGTGCCAGCTCACTCAACCAAGAGACCCAGTACTTC CASSLNQETQYF
- - TRBJ1-4 TRBV18 TGTGCCAGCTCCCTCACGGACGGGAATGAAAAACTGTTTTTT CASSLTDGNEKLFF
- TRBD1 TRBJ1-2 TRBV7-2 TGTGCCAGCAGCTTAGGAAGGGACAGGGTTGCGGCTGGCTACACCTTC CASSLGRDRVAAGYTF
- TRBD1 TRBJ2-7 TRBV11-3 TGTGCCAGCAGCTTTGGACAGGGCGACTGGACGATGGGGCAGTACTTC CASSFGQGDWTMGQYF
- - TRBJ1-5 TRBV7-2 TGTGCCAGCAGCTTAGACATTCAGCCCCAGCATTTT CASSLDIQPQHF
- TRBD2 TRBJ2-3 TRBV7-2 TGTGCCAGCAGCCCGGGACTAGGACTGAACACAGATACGCAGTATTTT CASSPGLGLNTDTQYF
- TRBD1 TRBJ1-2 TRBV6-1 TGTGCCAGCAGTGTGGACAGGGGGGACTTCTATGGCTACACCTTC CASSVDRGDFYGYTF
- - TRBJ2-7 TRBV6-1 TGTGCCAGCAGTGAAGCTCCGGGACACTTCTACGAGCAGTACTTC CASSEAPGHFYEQYF
- - TRBJ1-1 TRBV7-6 TGTGCCAGCAGCTTAGTAGGGACAAGCGAAGCTTTCTTT CASSLVGTSEAFF
- - TRBJ2-1 TRBV4-3 TGCGCCAGCAGCCAAGATTCGACTGCAGGTGGTGAGCAGTTCTTC CASSQDSTAGGEQFF
- - TRBJ2-3 TRBV5-4 TGTGCCAGCACCGATTCAGGGGGCGGGGGTCAAATCACAGATACGCAGTATTTT CASTDSGGGGQITDTQYF
- - TRBJ2-3 TRBV6-1 TGTGCCGGGCAGAGGGGGGCCGGAGATACGCAGTATTTT CAGQRGAGDTQYF
- - TRBJ1-2 TRBV9 TGTGCCAGCAGCGTAGAGGCGAGAGCTAACTATGGCTACACCTTC CASSVEARANYGYTF
- - TRBJ1-6 TRBV30 TGTGCCTGGAGAGGGGGTCGGTCACCCCTCCACTTT CAWRGGRSPLHF
few - TRBJ1-2 TRBV19 TGTGCCAGTAGCATAGCAGGGTCCAACTATGGCTACACCTTC CASSIAGSNYGYTF
- - TRBJ1-1 TRBV27 TGTGCCAGCAGGGTGAACACTGAAGCTTTCTTT CASRVNTEAFF
- - TRBJ1-2 TRBV28 TGTGCCAGCCGTGGCCAGCTCACGGCCTATGGCTACACCTTC CASRGQLTAYGYTF
- - TRBJ2-7 TRBV9 TGTGCCAGCAGCGTAGGGATTGAATCCTACGAGCAGTACTTC CASSVGIESYEQYF
- - TRBJ2-7 TRBV6-1 TGTGCCAGCGGGGTAAGGGCCTCCTACGAGCAGTACTTC CASGVRASYEQYF
- - TRBJ1-1 TRBV28 TGTGCCAGCAGTTCGATCGGGAGCCTCGGAGCTTTCTTT CASSSIGSLGAFF
- TRBD2 TRBJ2-7 TRBV4-3 TGCGCCAGCAGCCAGTTACTAGCGGGAGTACGGGAGCAGTACTTC CASSQLLAGVREQYF
once - TRBJ2-1 TRBV7-2 TGTGCCAGCAGCCCGCAAGGGGGTTCTCTCCCATACAATGAGCAGTTCTTC CASSPQGGSLPYNEQFF
- - TRBJ1-3 TRBV11-2 TGTGCCAGCAGCTCCTTCAGGGGAAACACCATATATTTT CASSSFRGNTIYF
- - TRBJ2-1 TRBV19 TGTGCCAGTAGTATGATCCTTGGACCAGGCAACGAGCAGTTCTTC CASSMILGPGNEQFF
- TRBD2 TRBJ2-5 TRBV5-4 TGTGCCAGCAGCCCCGGGACAGCGGGGGGAGAGACCCAGTACTTC CASSPGTAGGETQYF
few - TRBJ1-4 TRBV18 TGTGCCAGCTCAGGGCCGGGACACCCTAATGAAAAACTGTTTTTT CASSGPGHPNEKLFF
- TRBD2 TRBJ2-1 TRBV7-3 TGTGCCAGCAGCGTCACCGGGACTAACAACAATGAGCAGTTCTTC CASSVTGTNNNEQFF
- TRBD2 TRBJ2-1 TRBV7-2 TGTGCCAGCAGCCCTTCTGGCGGGAGGACCGGAAATGAGCAGTTCTTC CASSPSGGRTGNEQFF